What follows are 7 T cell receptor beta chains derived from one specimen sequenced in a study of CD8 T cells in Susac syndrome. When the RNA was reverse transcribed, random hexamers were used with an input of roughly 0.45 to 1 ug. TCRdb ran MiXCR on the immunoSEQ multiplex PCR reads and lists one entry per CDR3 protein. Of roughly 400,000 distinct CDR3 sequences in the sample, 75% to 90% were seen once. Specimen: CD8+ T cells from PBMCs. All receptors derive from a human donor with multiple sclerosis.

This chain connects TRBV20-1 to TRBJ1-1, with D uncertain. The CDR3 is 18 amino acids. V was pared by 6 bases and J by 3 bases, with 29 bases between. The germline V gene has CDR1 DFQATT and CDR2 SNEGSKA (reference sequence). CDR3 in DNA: TGCAGTGCCAAAAACTATCTGTGGGCAGCAGGCCGGGACACTGAAGCTTTCTTT. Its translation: CSAKNYLWAAGRDTEAFF.

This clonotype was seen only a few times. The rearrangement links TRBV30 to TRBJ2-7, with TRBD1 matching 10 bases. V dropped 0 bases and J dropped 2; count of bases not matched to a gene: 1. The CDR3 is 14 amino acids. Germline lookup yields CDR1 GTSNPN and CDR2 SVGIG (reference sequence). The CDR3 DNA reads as TGTGCCTGGAGTGTAGGGACAGGGGCCTACGAGCAGTACTTC. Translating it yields CAWSVGTGAYEQYF. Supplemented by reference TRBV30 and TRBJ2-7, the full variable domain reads SQTIHQWPATLVQPVGSPLSLECTVEGTSNPNLYWYRQAAGRGLQLLFYSVGIGQISSEVPQNLSASRPQDRQFILSSKKLLLSDSGFYLCAWSVGTGAYEQYFGPGTRLTVT.

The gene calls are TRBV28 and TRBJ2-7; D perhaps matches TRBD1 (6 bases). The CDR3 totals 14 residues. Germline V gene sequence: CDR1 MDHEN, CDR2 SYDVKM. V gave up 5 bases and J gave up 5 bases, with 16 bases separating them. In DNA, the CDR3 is TGTGCCAGCAGTCAACCCCTTGGGGGCAACGAGCAGTACTTC. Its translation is CASSQPLGGNEQYF.

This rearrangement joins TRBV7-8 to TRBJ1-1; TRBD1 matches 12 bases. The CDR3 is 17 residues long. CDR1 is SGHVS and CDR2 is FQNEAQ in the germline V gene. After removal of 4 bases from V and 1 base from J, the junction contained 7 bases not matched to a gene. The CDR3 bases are TGTGCCAGCAGCTCCGGGACAGGGGGCGTTCGGAACACTGAAGCTTTCTTT. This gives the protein CASSSGTGGVRNTEAFF.

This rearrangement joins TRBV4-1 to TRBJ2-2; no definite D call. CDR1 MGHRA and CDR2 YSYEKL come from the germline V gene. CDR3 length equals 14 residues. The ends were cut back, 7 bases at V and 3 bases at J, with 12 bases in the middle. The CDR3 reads CASMGQTDTGELFF. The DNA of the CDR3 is TGCGCCAGCATGGGTCAGACGGACACCGGGGAGCTGTTTTTT.

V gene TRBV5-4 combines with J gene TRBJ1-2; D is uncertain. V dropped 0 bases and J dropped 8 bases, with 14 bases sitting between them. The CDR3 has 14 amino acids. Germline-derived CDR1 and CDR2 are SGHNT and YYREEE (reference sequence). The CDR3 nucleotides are TGTGCCAGCAGCTTGGGACGCCCGGCGGGGGGCTACACCTTC. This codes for CASSLGRPAGGYTF.

CDR3: CASRGPPTGRNTEAFF. In DNA form, the CDR3 reads TGTGCCAGCCGCGGGCCCCCGACAGGGAGGAACACTGAAGCTTTCTTT. The gene calls are TRBV6-2 or TRBV6-3 and TRBJ1-1, with 7 bases lining up with TRBD1. The CDR3 spans 16 residues. Germline values: CDR1 MNHEY, CDR2 SVGEGT. The V segment lost 8 bases and the J segment 1 base; nucleotides outside the gene matches: 13.